This T cell receptor beta chain was recovered during a study of response to subunit inactivated influenza vaccine. Via MiXCR, TCRdb re-called the RT-PCR reads, giving one row per CDR3 protein. The table shows about 540,000 distinct CDR3 sequences, with around a quarter occurring only once. This CDR3 contains 13 residues. Germline CDR1 MNHNS, CDR2 SASEGT. V lost 8 bases to trimming and J lost 5 bases, with 14 bases between them. The data were also submitted as part of a second study, on T cells expressing NK-cell markers. Per that paper: cDNA encoding TCR beta was synthesized via 5'RACE template switching incorporating UMIs.

The clonotype comes from a man between 50 and 59 years old who received an inactivated influenza vaccine. This chain links TRBV6-1 with TRBJ2-3, with TRBD1 as a possible D gene (5 bases). Sequencing used CD4+ T cells sorted from PBMCs, obtained roughly 12 days after vaccination. The CDR3 DNA follows: TGTGCCAGCTGTCCGCCAGGGCTAGATACGCAGTATTTT. Translated: CASCPPGLDTQYF.